A single sample gave rise to the 10 T cell receptor beta chains below, sequenced in a study of blood T cell repertoires in COVID-19. This table comes from immunoSEQ multiplex PCR, and its TCRdb copy is limited to in-frame clones, with some not included. The table lists a few hundred thousand clones, roughly 90% of them singletons. What was sequenced was peripheral blood. The source of these receptors is a man between 18 and 29 years old who had recovered from COVID-19.

This rearrangement joins TRBV4-1 to TRBJ2-2; D may be TRBD1 (6 bases). Trimming removed 0 bases at V and 2 bases at J, with 10 bases between. CDR1 and CDR2 (germline): MGHRA, YSYEKL. The CDR3 has 16 amino acids. The CDR3 reads CASSQEFRGNTGELFF. As DNA, the CDR3 is TGCGCCAGCAGCCAAGAATTCAGGGGAAACACCGGGGAGCTGTTTTTT.

The chain recombines TRBV9 with TRBJ1-1, with D possibly matching TRBD1 (6 bases). The CDR3 contains 14 residues. From germline, CDR1 is SGDLS and CDR2 YYNGEE. V lost 1 base and J lost 5, with 12 bases in between. The CDR3 nucleotides are TGTGCCAGCAGCGTAACAGGGTTAAGGACTGAAGCTTTCTTT. Amino acid sequence: CASSVTGLRTEAFF.

V is TRBV28 and J is TRBJ2-2; TRBD1 matches at 9 bases. After removal of 8 bases from V and 5 bases from J, the junction contained 9 bases not matched to a gene. The CDR3 runs 15 residues. Per germline, CDR1 MDHEN and CDR2 SYDVKM. CDR3 nucleotides: TGTGCCAGCGGAACAGGGGGCGCGGGAACCGGGGAGCTGTTTTTT. Residues: CASGTGGAGTGELFF.

In this sample, this clone turned up once. This rearrangement joins TRBV15 to TRBJ2-1; a weak D match, TRBD1 (5 bases). This CDR3 has 15 amino acids. V was cut by 2 bases and J by 5 bases, with 13 bases left in between. Per germline, CDR1 LNHNV and CDR2 YYDKDF (reference sequence). The CDR3 sequence is CATSRYAETDNEQFF. CDR3 bases: TGTGCCACCAGCAGATACGCCGAGACAGACAATGAGCAGTTCTTC.

The CDR3 loop reads CASSSWTRADYEQYF. The CDR3 DNA reads as TGTGCCAGCAGCTCGTGGACTAGGGCTGACTACGAGCAGTACTTC. This rearrangement joins TRBV7-2 to TRBJ2-7, with 7 bases matching TRBD2. V dropped 4 bases and J dropped 3; count of bases not matched to a gene: 9. Germline loops: CDR1 SGHTA, CDR2 FQGNSA. The CDR3 extends over 15 amino acids.

The chain has TRBV5-1 and TRBJ2-5; D is perhaps TRBD1 (6 bases). Germline CDR1 reads SGHRS; CDR2 reads YFSETQ. The CDR3 contains 12 residues. Trimming pared 4 bases from V and 7 bases from J, leaving 11 bases between. The CDR3 loop reads CASSTTGSTQYF. CDR3 sequence (DNA): TGCGCCAGCAGCACGACAGGTTCGACCCAGTACTTC.

This chain joins TRBV27 and TRBJ2-2; TRBD2 aligns across 12 bases. With V trimmed by 6 bases and J by 5 bases, 7 bases remained unmatched. In germline, CDR1 is MNHEY, CDR2 SMNVEV (reference sequence). This CDR3 has 16 amino acids. CDR3 region: CASSRLAGVETGELFF. The CDR3 DNA is TGTGCCAGCAGCCGACTAGCGGGAGTGGAGACCGGGGAGCTGTTTTTT.

V usage is TRBV5-1 and J usage is TRBJ1-6; TRBD1 matches 8 bases. V gave up 1 base and J gave up 6 bases; unmatched junction bases: 3. This CDR3 comprises 15 residues. From germline, CDR1 is SGHRS and CDR2 YFSETQ. The CDR3 DNA sequence: TGCGCCAGCAGCTTGCAGGGGGCTGGTAATTCACCCCTCCACTTT. It yields the protein CASSLQGAGNSPLHF.

The V and J genes are TRBV6-5 and TRBJ1-5; D not resolved. V was shortened by 6 bases and J by 3 bases, with 12 bases between the two germline ends. CDR3 length equals 14 residues. Germline V gene data show CDR1 as MNHEY and CDR2 as SVGAGI. This chain's CDR3 is CASSYSRNNQPQHF. DNA for the CDR3: TGTGCCAGCAGCTATTCGAGAAACAATCAGCCCCAGCATTTT.

The chain links TRBV6-5 to TRBJ1-5; D may be TRBD1 (6 bases). Germline CDR1 and CDR2: MNHEY and SVGAGI. This CDR3 spans 13 amino acids. V lost 4 bases and J 9 bases, leaving 13 bases between the germline ends. CDR3 in DNA: TGTGCCAGCAGTTCACAGGGAGTAGGGCCCCAGCATTTT. This translates into CASSSQGVGPQHF.